This T cell receptor (beta chain) appears in the sequencing data of a study of T cells after yellow fever vaccination. Germline V gene sequence: CDR1 SGHTS, CDR2 YDEGEE. This CDR3 has 14 residues. Trimming removed 0 bases at V and 4 bases at J, with 10 bases between. This clonotype showed up many times. In TCRdb, the 5' RACE reads were re-called with MiXCR into one record per CDR3 protein. The sample shows tens of thousands of distinct CDR3 sequences, approximately 4.9% of them seen only once. The clonotype was recovered from a man between 18 and 29 years old who received the YFV17D yellow fever vaccine. The input for sequencing was PBMCs, either bulk or a sorted T-cell subset (CD4+, CD8+, memory, or dextramer-sorted; not recorded which), taken on the day of the yellow fever booster vaccination. The rearrangement joins TRBV5-8 to TRBJ1-2; a possible D gene is TRBD1 (6 bases). CDR3 sequence: CASSLGQEGYGYTF. Written as DNA, the CDR3 is TGTGCCAGCAGCTTGGGACAGGAGGGCTATGGCTACACCTTC.